This T cell receptor (beta chain) appears in the sequencing data of a study of blood T cell repertoires in COVID-19. The cohort comprised adults aged about 18 to 100 years residing in approximately 25 US areas. For recovered donors of Cohort 3, there were two negative PCRs, clearance, or symptom resolution. Measured with immunoSEQ multiplex PCR; TCRdb has only the in-frame clones, and not every one. The sample holds more than 450,000 clones, 87% seen once. CDR3 length: 15 residues. Germline CDR1 SGHRS, CDR2 YFSETQ. The V gene lost 1 base and the J gene lost 9 bases, with 17 bases spanning the gap. The sequenced material came from PBMCs or T cells enriched from blood (not recorded which). This receptor was identified in a woman in her late teens or twenties who had recovered from COVID-19. The chain recombines TRBV5-1 with TRBJ2-4, with a weak D call TRBD2 (5 bases). The CDR3 DNA follows: TGCGCCAGCAGCTTGTTAACCCTTCACGAGGGCATTCAGTACTTC. Amino acids: CASSLLTLHEGIQYF.